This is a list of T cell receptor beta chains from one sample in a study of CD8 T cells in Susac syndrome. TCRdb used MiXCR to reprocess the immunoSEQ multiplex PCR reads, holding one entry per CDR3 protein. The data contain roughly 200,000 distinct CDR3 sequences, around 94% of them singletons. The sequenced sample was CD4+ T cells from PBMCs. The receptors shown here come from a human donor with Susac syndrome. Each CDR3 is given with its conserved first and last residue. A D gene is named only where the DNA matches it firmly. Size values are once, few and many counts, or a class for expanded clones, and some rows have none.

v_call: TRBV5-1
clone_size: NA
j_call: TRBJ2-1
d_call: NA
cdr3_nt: TGCGCCAGCACCTTGGTGTCGGGAGCCTACAATGAGCAGTTCTTC
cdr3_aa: CASTLVSGAYNEQFF

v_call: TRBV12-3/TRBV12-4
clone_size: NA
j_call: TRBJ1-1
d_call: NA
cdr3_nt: TGTGCCAGCAGCCTACTGAGATCAGGGGATACTGAAGCTTTCTTT
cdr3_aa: CASSLLRSGDTEAFF

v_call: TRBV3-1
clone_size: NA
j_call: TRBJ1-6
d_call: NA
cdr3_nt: TGTGCCAGCAGCCAAGGCGGGGAACGCTCACCCCTCCACTTT
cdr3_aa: CASSQGGERSPLHF

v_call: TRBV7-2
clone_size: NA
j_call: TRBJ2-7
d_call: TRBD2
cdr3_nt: TGTGCCAGCAGCTTCCTAGCGGGAGATTCTTACGAGCAGTACTTC
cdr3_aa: CASSFLAGDSYEQYF

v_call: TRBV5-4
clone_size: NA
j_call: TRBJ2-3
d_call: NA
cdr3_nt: TGTGCCAGCAGCTTCCGCGACGGGAACACAGATACGCAGTATTTT
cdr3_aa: CASSFRDGNTDTQYF

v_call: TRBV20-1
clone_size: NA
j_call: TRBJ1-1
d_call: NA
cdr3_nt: TGCAGTGCTATTGTACAGGGAGACACTGAAGCTTTCTTT
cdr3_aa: CSAIVQGDTEAFF

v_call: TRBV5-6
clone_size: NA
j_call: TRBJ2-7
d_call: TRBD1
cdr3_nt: TGTGCCAGCAGCTTAGCCGGGACAGGGTATCACGAGCAGTACTTC
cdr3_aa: CASSLAGTGYHEQYF

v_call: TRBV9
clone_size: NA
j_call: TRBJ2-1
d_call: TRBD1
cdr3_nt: TGTGCCAGCAGCGGGACAGGGCTCAATGAGCAGTTCTTC
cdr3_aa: CASSGTGLNEQFF

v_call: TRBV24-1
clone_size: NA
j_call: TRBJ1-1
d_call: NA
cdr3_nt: TGTGCCACCAGCTCGGGGAACACTGAAGCTTTCTTT
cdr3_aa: CATSSGNTEAFF

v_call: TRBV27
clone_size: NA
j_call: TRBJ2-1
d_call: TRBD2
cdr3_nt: TGTGCCACCACGAGCGGGAGGTCCTACAATGAGCAGTTCTTC
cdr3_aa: CATTSGRSYNEQFF

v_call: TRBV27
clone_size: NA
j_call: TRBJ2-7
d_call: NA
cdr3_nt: TGTGCCAGCAGTTTAACTCCATATTACGAGCAGTACTTC
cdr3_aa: CASSLTPYYEQYF

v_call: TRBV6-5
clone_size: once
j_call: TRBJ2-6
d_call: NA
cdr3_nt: TGTGCCAGCAGTTACTCGGGCGACAGTGGGGCCAACGTCCTGACTTTC
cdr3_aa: CASSYSGDSGANVLTF

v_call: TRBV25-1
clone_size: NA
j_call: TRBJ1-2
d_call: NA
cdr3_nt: TGTGCCAGCAGTCCAGCCGCAAAACGGGGTGGCTACACCTTC
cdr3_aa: CASSPAAKRGGYTF

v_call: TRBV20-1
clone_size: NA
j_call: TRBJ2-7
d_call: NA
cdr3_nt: TGCAGTGCCATCGGGGACCACAATCCCTACGAGCAGTACTTC
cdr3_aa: CSAIGDHNPYEQYF

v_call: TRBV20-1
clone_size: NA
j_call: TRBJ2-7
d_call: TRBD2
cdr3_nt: TGCAGTGCTGGGCCACAGCGGGAGAGCGAGCAGTACTTC
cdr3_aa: CSAGPQRESEQYF

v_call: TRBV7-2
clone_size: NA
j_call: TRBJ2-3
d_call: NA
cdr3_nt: TGTGCCAGCAGCCCCCTACAGAGATCTAGCACAGATACGCAGTATTTT
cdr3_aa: CASSPLQRSSTDTQYF

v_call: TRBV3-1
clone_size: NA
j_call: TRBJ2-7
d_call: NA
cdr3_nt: TGTGCCAGCAGCCCCTCCCGGCCCAAACCCTACGAGCAGTACTTC
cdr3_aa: CASSPSRPKPYEQYF

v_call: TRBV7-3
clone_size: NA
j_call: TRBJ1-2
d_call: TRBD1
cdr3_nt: TGTGCCAGCAGCCTAACAGGGGAAAGTGGCTACACCTTC
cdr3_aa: CASSLTGESGYTF

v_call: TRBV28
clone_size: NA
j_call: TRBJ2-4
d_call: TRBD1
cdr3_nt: TGTGCCAGCAGTCCGGGGACAGGGTCCAAAAACATTCAGTACTTC
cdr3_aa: CASSPGTGSKNIQYF

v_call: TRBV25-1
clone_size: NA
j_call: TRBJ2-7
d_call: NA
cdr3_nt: TGTGCCAGCAGTGAATTGAGAGACGAGCAGTACTTC
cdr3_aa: CASSELRDEQYF

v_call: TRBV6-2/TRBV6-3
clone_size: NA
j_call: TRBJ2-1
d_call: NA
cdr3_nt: TGTGCCAGCAGTTGGGACATCAATGAGCAGTTCTTC
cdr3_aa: CASSWDINEQFF

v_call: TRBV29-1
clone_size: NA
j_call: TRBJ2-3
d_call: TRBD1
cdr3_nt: TGCAGCGTTGGGACAGGGATTACAGATACGCAGTATTTT
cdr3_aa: CSVGTGITDTQYF

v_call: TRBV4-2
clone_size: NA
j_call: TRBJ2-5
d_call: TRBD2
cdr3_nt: TGTGCCAGCAGCCAAGAGGCGGGACTAGCGCTGGAGACCCAGTACTTC
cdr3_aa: CASSQEAGLALETQYF

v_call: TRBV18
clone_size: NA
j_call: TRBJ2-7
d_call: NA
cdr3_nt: TGTGCCAGCTCACCGCTTTCGGCCCCTCGGGGCTACGAGCAGTACTTC
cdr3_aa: CASSPLSAPRGYEQYF

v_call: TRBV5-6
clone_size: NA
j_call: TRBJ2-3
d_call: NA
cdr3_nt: TGTGCCAGCAGCGGGATACTCGAGGTCACTACGCAGTATTTT
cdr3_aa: CASSGILEVTTQYF

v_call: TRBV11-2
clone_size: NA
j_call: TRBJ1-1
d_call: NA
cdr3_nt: TGTGCCAGCAGCTTAAGCCGGGGGGGGACCTTTCCGGCTTTCTTT
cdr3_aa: CASSLSRGGTFPAFF

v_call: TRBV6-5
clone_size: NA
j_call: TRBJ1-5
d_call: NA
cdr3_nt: TGTGCCAGCAGAGCCCCCGGAGGTCAGCCCCAGCATTTT
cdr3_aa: CASRAPGGQPQHF

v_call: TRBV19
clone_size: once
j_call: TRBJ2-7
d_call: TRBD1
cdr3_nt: TGTGCCAGTAGCTCCGGACAGGGAAGCTCCTACGAGCAGTACTTC
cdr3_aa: CASSSGQGSSYEQYF

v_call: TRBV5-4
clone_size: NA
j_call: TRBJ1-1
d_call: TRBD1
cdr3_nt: TGTGCCAGCAGGCAACAGGGGGTTGACACTGAAGCTTTCTTT
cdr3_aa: CASRQQGVDTEAFF

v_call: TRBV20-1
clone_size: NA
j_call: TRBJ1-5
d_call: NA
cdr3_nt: TGCAGTGCTAGTTGGGGGGATAGCAATCAGCCCCAGCATTTT
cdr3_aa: CSASWGDSNQPQHF

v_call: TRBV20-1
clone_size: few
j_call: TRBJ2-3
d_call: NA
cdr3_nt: TGCAGTGCTTCATACACAGATACGCAGTATTTT
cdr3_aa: CSASYTDTQYF

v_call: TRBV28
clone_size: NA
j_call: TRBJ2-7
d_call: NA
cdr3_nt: TGTGCCAGCAGGGGTGGGGCTTACGAGCAGTACTTC
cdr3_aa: CASRGGAYEQYF

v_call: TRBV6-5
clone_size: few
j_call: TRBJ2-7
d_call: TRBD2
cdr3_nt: TGTGCCAGCAGTTACGAGGTAGCGGGGCCCTACGAGCAGTACTTC
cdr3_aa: CASSYEVAGPYEQYF

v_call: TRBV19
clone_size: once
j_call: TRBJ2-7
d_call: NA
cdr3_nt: TGTGCCAGTAGTATTGCCCGGGGACGCGAGCAGTACTTC
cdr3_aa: CASSIARGREQYF

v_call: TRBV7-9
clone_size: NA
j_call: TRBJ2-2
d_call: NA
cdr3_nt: TGTGCCAGCAGCTTAGGCGTGGGAGGCCTCGGGGAGCTGTTTTTT
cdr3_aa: CASSLGVGGLGELFF

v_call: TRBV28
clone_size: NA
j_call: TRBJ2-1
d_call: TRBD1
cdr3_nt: TGTGCCAGCAGTTTATCAGGGGGCTCCTACAATGAGCAGTTCTTC
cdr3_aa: CASSLSGGSYNEQFF

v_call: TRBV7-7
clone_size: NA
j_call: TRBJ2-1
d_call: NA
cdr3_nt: TGTGCTAGCAGCTCGTCATCAGGGTCAAATGAGCAGTTCTTC
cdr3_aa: CASSSSSGSNEQFF

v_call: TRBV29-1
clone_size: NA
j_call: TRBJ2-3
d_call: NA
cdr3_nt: TGCAGCGTTGTCCCCCCCTCTAGCACAGATACGCAGTATTTT
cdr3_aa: CSVVPPSSTDTQYF